These 16 T cell receptor beta chains originate from one sample sequenced in a study of blood T cell repertoires in COVID-19. Libraries were prepared by immunoSEQ multiplex PCR; TCRdb keeps only in-frame clonotypes and omits some of them. The sample records a few hundred thousand clones, under 95% being singletons. The source material was PBMCs or T cells enriched from blood (not recorded which). These TCRs come from a young woman who had recovered from COVID-19.

This clone was counted once. The gene calls are TRBV6-5 and TRBJ1-2; D is possibly TRBD1 (5 bases). There are 13 residues in the CDR3. The V gene's germline CDR1 is MNHEY and CDR2 SVGAGI. Trimming left V 4 bases short and J 5 bases short, with 11 bases between. The CDR3 reads CASSSRGGYGYTF. The CDR3 region has the DNA TGTGCCAGCAGTTCTAGGGGAGGATATGGCTACACCTTC.

This chain joins TRBV28 and TRBJ1-5, with D perhaps matching TRBD1 (5 bases). Germline loops: CDR1 MDHEN, CDR2 SYDVKM. Trimming pared 6 bases from V and 0 bases from J, leaving 15 bases between. The CDR3 runs to 16 residues. CDR3 nucleotides: TGTGCCAGCAGCAAGAGGGACTTCTATAGCAATCAGCCCCAGCATTTT. Protein: CASSKRDFYSNQPQHF.

The chain has TRBV27 and TRBJ2-5, with D perhaps TRBD2 (10 bases). Germline V CDR1 and CDR2: MNHEY, SMNVEV (reference sequence). The CDR3 contains 15 residues. The V end lost 5 bases, the J end lost 5 bases, and 18 bases lay between the germline ends. The CDR3 spells CASSRAGGTGETQYF. The CDR3 DNA reads as TGTGCCAGCAGTCGAGCGGGGGGGACAGGGGAGACCCAGTACTTC.

The chain carries TRBV7-3 and TRBJ1-5; TRBD1 matches 8 bases. This CDR3 is 13 amino acids long. Germline assignment: CDR1 SGHTA and CDR2 FQGTGA. Trimming cost V 4 bases and J 6 bases; bases outside gene matches: 2. The chain's CDR3 is CASSSQGGQPQHF. CDR3 nucleotide sequence: TGTGCCAGCAGCTCACAGGGGGGTCAGCCCCAGCATTTT.

This clone was recorded only once. The J gene is TRBJ2-2, the V gene TRBV6-1, with D uncertain. The length of the CDR3 is 13 residues. V gave up 1 base and J gave up 7 bases, with 7 bases separating them. The germline V gene has CDR1 MNHNS and CDR2 SASEGT. CDR3 nucleotides: TGTGCCAGCAGTGAAGGTTCAGGCGGGGAGCTGTTTTTT. Translated: CASSEGSGGELFF.

The gene calls are TRBV18 and TRBJ2-1, with 7 bases aligning to TRBD1. V lost 3 bases to trimming and J lost 7 bases; unmatched junction nucleotides: 6. Germline CDR1 is KGHSH and CDR2 is LQKENI. CDR3 size: 14 residues. The CDR3 loop reads CASSPGTGENEQFF. CDR3 DNA sequence: TGTGCCAGCTCACCGGGCACAGGGGAGAATGAGCAGTTCTTC.

The rearrangement joins TRBV28 to TRBJ2-1; perhaps TRBD1 as D (6 bases). Trimming left V 6 bases short and J 3 bases short, with 15 bases between. CDR3 size: 15 residues. Germline lookup yields CDR1 MDHEN and CDR2 SYDVKM. The CDR3 region has the DNA TGTGCCAGCAGCCTTACGTACAGGGACTACAATGAGCAGTTCTTC. Its translation: CASSLTYRDYNEQFF.

The chain couples TRBV7-2 to TRBJ2-1; D possibly corresponds to TRBD1 (6 bases). The V end lost 8 bases, the J end lost 4 bases, and 18 bases lay between the germline ends. The germline V gene encodes CDR1 SGHTA and CDR2 FQGNSA. The length of the CDR3 is 15 residues. The CDR3 DNA reads TGTGCCAGCGCACCCCAACAGGGCACTTACAATGAGCAGTTCTTC. Residues: CASAPQQGTYNEQFF.

J is TRBJ1-4 and V is TRBV11-2; D gene unclear. CDR1 is SGHAT and CDR2 is FQNNGV in the germline V gene. V lost 3 bases and J lost 6, with 8 bases in between. The CDR3 is 13 residues long. CDR3 in DNA: TGTGCCAGCAGCTTGGGGAGATATGAAAAACTGTTTTTT. It codes for CASSLGRYEKLFF.

A remark on this clone: The sample has other DNA sequences that encode this CDR3 too. The chain uses TRBV9 and TRBJ2-6; tentatively, D is TRBD2 (5 bases). V was cut by 0 bases and J by 4 bases, with 8 bases left in between. Germline V gene data show CDR1 as SGDLS and CDR2 as YYNGEE. This CDR3 contains 15 residues. The CDR3 region is CASSVGGSGANVLTF. In DNA, the CDR3 is TGTGCCAGCAGCGTAGGAGGGTCCGGGGCCAACGTCCTGACTTTC.

The chain employs TRBV20-1 and TRBJ2-7; 7 bases map to TRBD2. The V gene's germline CDR1 is DFQATT and CDR2 SNEGSKA (reference sequence). The J segment lost 0 bases and the V segment lost 3 bases, leaving 8 bases of the junction unmatched. The CDR3 has 15 amino acids. DNA for the CDR3: TGCAGTGCTAGTGGGGGGGGACTTATCTCCTACGAGCAGTACTTC. Translated, it gives CSASGGGLISYEQYF.

This clone was found once. This rearrangement joins TRBV6-5 to TRBJ1-2; 10 nucleotides agree with TRBD1. The junction had 5 bases not matched to a gene; V was cut back by 6 bases and J by 4 bases. Germline V gene data show CDR1 as MNHEY and CDR2 as SVGAGI. CDR3 size: 14 residues. CDR3 nucleotides: TGTGCCAGCAGAATGACAGGGGGCGGCTATGGCTACACCTTC. It is translated as CASRMTGGGYGYTF.

The chain couples TRBV19 to TRBJ1-2, with D unclear. The germline CDR1 and CDR2 sequences are LNHDA and SQIVND (reference sequence). The CDR3 is made up of 14 amino acids. V gave up 6 bases and J gave up 2 bases, with 13 bases separating them. In nucleotides, the CDR3 is TGTGCCAGTAGGCCCAGTTACCAGAACTATGGCTACACCTTC. The encoded protein is CASRPSYQNYGYTF. The complete variable domain, with remaining parts taken from reference TRBV19 and TRBJ1-2, reads DGGITQSPKYLFRKEGQNVTLSCEQNLNHDAMYWYRQDPGQGLRLIYYSQIVNDFQKGDIAEGYSVSREKKESFPLTVTSAQKNPTAFYLCASRPSYQNYGYTFGSGTRLTVV.

This clone was detected only once. The chain is built from TRBV4-1 and TRBJ1-5; the D is unclear. The V end lost 2 bases, the J end lost 0 bases, and 5 bases lay between the germline ends. From germline, CDR1 is MGHRA and CDR2 YSYEKL. The CDR3 length is 14 residues. CDR3 in amino acids: CASSQQDSNQPQHF. CDR3 coding DNA: TGCGCCAGCAGCCAACAGGATAGCAATCAGCCCCAGCATTTT.

The chain uses TRBV11-1 and TRBJ2-1; no clear D. V lost 5 bases, J lost 7 bases, and 9 bases lay in between. Germline CDR1 reads SGHAT; CDR2 reads FQDESV (reference sequence). This CDR3 contains 12 residues. This CDR3 reads CASSPYLNEQFF. The CDR3 nucleotides read TGTGCCAGCAGCCCCTACTTGAATGAGCAGTTCTTC.

The rearrangement uses TRBV24-1 and TRBJ2-7, with 7 bases fitting TRBD1. This CDR3 is built from 15 residues. The V gene's germline CDR1 is KGHDR and CDR2 SFDVKD. V dropped 3 bases and J dropped 0; count of bases not matched to a gene: 4. CDR3: CATSDGAGGSYEQYF. Here the CDR3 DNA reads TGTGCCACCAGTGATGGGGCAGGGGGCTCCTACGAGCAGTACTTC.